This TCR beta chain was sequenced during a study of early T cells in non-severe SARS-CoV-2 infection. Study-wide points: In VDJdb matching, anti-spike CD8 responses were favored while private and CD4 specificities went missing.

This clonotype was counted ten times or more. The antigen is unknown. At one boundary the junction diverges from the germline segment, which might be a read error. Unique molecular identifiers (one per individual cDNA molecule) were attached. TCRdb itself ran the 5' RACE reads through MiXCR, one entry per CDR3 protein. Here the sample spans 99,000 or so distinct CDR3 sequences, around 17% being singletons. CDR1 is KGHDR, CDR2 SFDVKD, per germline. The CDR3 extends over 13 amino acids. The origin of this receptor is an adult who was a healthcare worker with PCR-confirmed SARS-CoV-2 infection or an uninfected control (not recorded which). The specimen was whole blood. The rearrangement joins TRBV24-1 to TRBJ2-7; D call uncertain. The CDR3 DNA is TGTGCCACCTCGGCAGGACCCTCCCACGAGCAGTACTTC. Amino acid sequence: CATSAGPSHEQYF.